The 32 T cell receptor beta chains below come from one sample, sequenced in a study of T cell repertoires in cytomegalovirus infection. No cognate antigen is known for these TCRs. Using its own MiXCR run on the reads, TCRdb lists one record per CDR3 protein. The table lists a few hundred thousand distinct CDR3 sequences, about 42% of them singletons. The sample was cultured PBMCs, taken from culture after CMV antigen stimulation. These receptors all come from a human donor in good health (CMV status not recorded). Some clones in this sample may be carry-over from other donors' samples.

This clonotype was counted between two and nine times. The DNA for the CDR3 is TGTGCCAGCAGCTCGAAACCGGGGGGGCTCGGTGAGACCCAGTACTTC. It is translated as CASSSKPGGLGETQYF. The V and J genes are TRBV7-8 and TRBJ2-5; 8 bases map to TRBD2. From germline, CDR1 is SGHVS and CDR2 FQNEAQ. There are 16 residues in the CDR3. Trimming cost V 4 bases and J 5 bases; bases outside gene matches: 12.

This chain uses TRBV29-1 with TRBJ1-4; no reliable D call. CDR1 and CDR2 from the germline V gene are SQVTM and ANQGSEA. V was pared by 2 bases and J by 8 bases, with 12 bases between. CDR3 length: 13 amino acids. The CDR3 loop is CSVELGDREKLFF. In DNA form, the CDR3 reads TGCAGCGTTGAATTGGGCGATCGGGAAAAACTGTTTTTT.

The chain has TRBV20-1 and TRBJ1-4; no firm D call. The CDR3 loop spans 15 amino acids. Germline V gives CDR1 DFQATT, CDR2 SNEGSKA (reference sequence). V gave up 0 bases and J gave up 8 bases, with 16 bases separating them. In DNA form, the CDR3 reads TGCAGTGCTAGAGATCTGGGTCAGAACCCCGAAAAACTGTTTTTT. Protein sequence: CSARDLGQNPEKLFF.

This clonotype showed up just a few times. The CDR3 reads CASSQQGSSYEQYF. CDR3 sequence (DNA): TGTGCCAGCAGCCAACAGGGGAGCTCCTACGAGCAGTACTTC. The J gene is TRBJ2-7, the V gene TRBV7-6, with TRBD1 matching over 7 bases. The CDR3 totals 14 residues. Trimming removed 5 bases from V and 0 bases from J; junction bases left unmatched: 4. Per germline, CDR1 SGHVS and CDR2 FNYEAQ.

The chain uses TRBV20-1 and TRBJ2-3; D is possibly TRBD2 (6 bases). V was shortened by 6 bases and J by 1 base, with 11 bases between the two germline ends. The CDR3 extends over 13 amino acids. The germline gives CDR1 DFQATT, CDR2 SNEGSKA (reference sequence). The CDR3 nucleotides are TGCAGTGCAATAGGGGAGGGCACAGATACGCAGTATTTT. Encoded protein: CSAIGEGTDTQYF.

This clonotype was observed a handful of times. V is TRBV7-6 and J is TRBJ2-5, with 9 nucleotides matching TRBD2. The J segment lost 2 bases and the V segment lost 3 bases, leaving 7 bases of the junction unmatched. The germline V gene encodes CDR1 SGHVS and CDR2 FNYEAQ. The CDR3 contains 16 residues. The CDR3 reads CASSFLPAGGQETQYF. The CDR3, as DNA: TGTGCCAGCAGCTTCCTGCCGGCGGGGGGGCAAGAGACCCAGTACTTC. The full variable domain, its missing parts supplied by reference TRBV7-6 and TRBJ2-5, is GAGVSQSPRYKVTKRGQDVALRCDPISGHVSLYWYRQALGQGPEFLTYFNYEAQQDKSGLPNDRFSAERPEGSISTLTIQRTEQRDSAMYRCASSFLPAGGQETQYFGPGTRLLVL.

This clonotype was seen a handful of times. The chain has TRBV4-3 and TRBJ2-5, with TRBD1 identical over 7 bases. CDR1 is LGHNA and CDR2 is YSLEER in the germline V gene. V lost 1 base to trimming and J lost 5 bases; unmatched junction nucleotides: 7. The CDR3 is made up of 15 amino acids. CDR3 bases: TGCGCCAGCAGCCAAGTGGCAGGGGGTGGGGAGACCCAGTACTTC. Translating it yields CASSQVAGGGETQYF.

There are a few counts of this clonotype. CDR3 DNA sequence: TGTGCCAGCAGTTTGACTAGCGGGGGGGGAATACAAGAGACCCAGTACTTC. It yields the protein CASSLTSGGGIQETQYF. The V gene is TRBV28, the J gene TRBJ2-5; 14 bases are shared with TRBD2. The CDR3 covers 17 residues. From germline, CDR1 is MDHEN and CDR2 SYDVKM. The V gene end was trimmed by 3 bases and the J gene end by 2 bases; junction bases not matched to a gene: 5.

This rearrangement joins TRBV7-2 to TRBJ2-5; 8 bases fit TRBD2. V lost 6 bases and J lost 4; bases outside the gene matches: 13. Germline values: CDR1 SGHTA, CDR2 FQGNSA. The CDR3 sequence is 16 residues long. CDR3 region: CASSRPRLREGETQYF. CDR3 DNA sequence: TGTGCCAGCAGTCGACCTCGGCTCCGGGAGGGAGAGACCCAGTACTTC.

The chain couples TRBV28 to TRBJ2-5; 7 nucleotides line up with TRBD2. The CDR3 is 13 amino acids. V trimming: 6 bases; J trimming: 5 bases; junction bases outside the gene matches: 6. CDR1 is MDHEN and CDR2 is SYDVKM in the germline V gene. CDR3 sequence (DNA): TGTGCCAGCAGACTTAGCGGGCTCGAGACCCAGTACTTC. Amino acid sequence: CASRLSGLETQYF.

The V call is TRBV6-8, the J call TRBJ1-1; TRBD1 might be the D (6 bases). The CDR3 sequence is 15 residues long. The germline V and J ends were trimmed by 6 bases and 5 bases, with 19 bases remaining between them. Germline V gives CDR1 MNHGY, CDR2 SAAAGT. The CDR3 loop reads CASRPSTGSGTEAFF. In nucleotides, the CDR3 is TGTGCCAGCAGGCCAAGCACAGGGAGTGGGACTGAAGCTTTCTTT.

J is TRBJ2-5 and V is TRBV5-5, with TRBD2 matching over 7 bases. V gave up 2 bases and J gave up 2 bases; unmatched junction bases: 6. CDR1 SGHKS and CDR2 YYEKEE come from the germline V gene (reference sequence). CDR3 length: 15 amino acids. The CDR3 is CASSFGSAGQETQYF. The CDR3 bases are TGTGCCAGCAGCTTTGGTTCAGCGGGACAAGAGACCCAGTACTTC.

The chain joins TRBV7-4 to TRBJ2-7, with 9 bases aligning to TRBD1. CDR3 length equals 16 residues. Germline CDR1 reads SGHVT; CDR2 reads SQSDAQ. J gave up 7 bases and V 5 bases, and 15 bases lay outside the gene matches. The chain's CDR3 is CASSPDGDRVLGEQYF. CDR3 DNA: TGTGCCAGCAGCCCGGACGGGGACAGGGTTTTGGGGGAGCAGTACTTC. Combining the CDR3 with reference TRBV7-4 and TRBJ2-7 gives the whole variable domain GAGVSQSPRYKVAKRGRDVALRCDSISGHVTLYWYRQTLGQGSEVLTYSQSDAQRDKSGRPSGRFSAERPERSVSTLKIQRTEQGDSAVYLCASSPDGDRVLGEQYFGPGTRLTVT.

The rearrangement joins TRBV5-5 to TRBJ2-5; D is tentatively TRBD1 or TRBD2 (6 bases each). The germline V gene encodes CDR1 SGHKS and CDR2 YYEKEE (reference sequence). Trimming stripped 3 bases from V and 4 bases from J, with 13 bases between. The CDR3 consists of 14 residues. The chain's CDR3 is CASSSRGGTETQYF. Here the CDR3 DNA reads TGTGCCAGCAGCTCGCGAGGGGGGACAGAGACCCAGTACTTC.

This clonotype was counted between two and nine times. The rearrangement uses TRBV6-1 and TRBJ1-1; no reliable D call. V lost 1 base, J lost 11 bases, and 14 bases lay in between. Looked up from germline, CDR1 is MNHNS and CDR2 is SASEGT. The CDR3 runs to 13 residues. The CDR3 loop is CASSEDPAMRAFF. The DNA for the CDR3 is TGTGCCAGCAGTGAAGACCCGGCCATGCGGGCTTTCTTT.

This rearrangement joins TRBV12-3 or TRBV12-4 to TRBJ2-1, with a possible D match to TRBD2 (5 bases). V gave up 6 bases and J gave up 8 bases, with 17 bases separating them. This CDR3 is 14 amino acids long. The CDR3 sequence: CASSPHRDQDEQFF. The CDR3, as DNA: TGTGCCAGCAGCCCACATCGGGATCAGGATGAGCAGTTCTTC.

This clonotype has more than one count but fewer than ten. The chain links TRBV5-1 to TRBJ2-1; 12 bases fit TRBD2. J was trimmed by 0 bases and V by 4 bases; bases with no gene match: 11. The CDR3 consists of 19 residues. Germline V gene sequence: CDR1 SGHRS, CDR2 YFSETQ. The CDR3 region is CASSPWTSGTPSSYNEQFF. CDR3 sequence (DNA): TGCGCCAGCAGCCCCTGGACTAGCGGGACCCCGAGCTCCTACAATGAGCAGTTCTTC. The complete variable domain, with remaining parts taken from reference TRBV5-1 and TRBJ2-1, reads KAGVTQTPRYLIKTRGQQVTLSCSPISGHRSVSWYQQTPGQGLQFLFEYFSETQRNKGNFPGRFSGRQFSNSRSEMNVSTLELGDSALYLCASSPWTSGTPSSYNEQFFGPGTRLTVL.

The chain has TRBV7-2 and TRBJ2-5, with D hard to call. The CDR3 loop spans 14 amino acids. The V end lost 2 bases, the J end lost 4 bases, and 11 bases lay between the germline ends. Germline V gene sequence: CDR1 SGHTA, CDR2 FQGNSA. CDR3 nucleotide sequence: TGTGCCAGCAGCTTATGGAGAGGTCTAGAGACCCAGTACTTC. Translating it yields CASSLWRGLETQYF.

V usage is TRBV12-3 or TRBV12-4 and J usage is TRBJ1-2; 7 positions agree with TRBD1. V lost 6 bases, J lost 2 bases, and 6 bases stayed unmatched. The CDR3 length is 14 residues. DNA of the CDR3: TGTGCCAGCAGACGGACAGGAATCAACTATGGCTACACCTTC. Protein sequence: CASRRTGINYGYTF.

This clonotype was counted between two and nine times. The V call is TRBV7-6, the J call TRBJ2-7; TRBD1 or TRBD2 may be the D gene (5 bases each). The germline gives CDR1 SGHVS, CDR2 FNYEAQ. Trimming took off 3 bases at V and 0 bases at J, with 9 bases between the two ends. This CDR3 spans 14 amino acids. The CDR3 DNA is TGTGCCAGCAGCTTGCGAGGGGCCTCCTACGAGCAGTACTTC. Amino acid sequence: CASSLRGASYEQYF.

The V and J genes are TRBV3-1 and TRBJ2-3; no definite D call. Germline assignment: CDR1 LGHDT and CDR2 YNNKEL (reference sequence). V was pared by 3 bases and J by 4 bases, with 2 bases between. The CDR3 contains 11 residues. The CDR3 loop is CASSHADTQYF. CDR3 DNA: TGTGCCAGCAGCCATGCAGATACGCAGTATTTT.

This clonotype occurred a few times. V usage is TRBV10-3 and J usage is TRBJ2-2, with a possible D match to TRBD2 (6 bases). In germline, CDR1 is ENHRY, CDR2 SYGVKD. The CDR3 runs to 13 residues. The V gene lost 4 bases and the J gene lost 4 bases, with 7 bases spanning the gap. The CDR3 nucleotides are TGTGCCATCAGTGCCGGGGGCACCGGGGAGCTGTTTTTT. Translating it yields CAISAGGTGELFF.

The J gene is TRBJ2-2, the V gene TRBV19; no clear D. CDR3 length: 14 residues. V dropped 9 bases and J dropped 2 bases, with 13 bases sitting between them. Germline CDR1 reads LNHDA; CDR2 reads SQIVND (reference sequence). The CDR3 sequence is CASRLDLNTGELFF. The CDR3 nucleotides read TGTGCCAGCCGCCTCGACCTTAACACCGGGGAGCTGTTTTTT.

Only a few counts were recorded for this clonotype. V gene TRBV6-1 combines with J gene TRBJ2-1, with TRBD2 matching over 13 bases. The ends lost 6 bases at V and 9 bases at J; junction bases unmatched: 8. The CDR3 totals 15 residues. The germline V gene encodes CDR1 MNHNS and CDR2 SASEGT. In DNA form, the CDR3 reads TGTGCCAGCAGCCAACTAGCGGGAGGGCCCGGTGAGCAGTTCTTC. Translating gives CASSQLAGGPGEQFF.

This clonotype has only a few counts. J is TRBJ2-1 and V is TRBV7-2; the match to TRBD2 covers 8 bases. Germline lookup yields CDR1 SGHTA and CDR2 FQGNSA. The junction had 6 bases not matched to a gene; V was cut back by 4 bases and J by 4 bases. CDR3 length: 15 amino acids. CDR3 sequence: CASSSIERGYNEQFF. DNA for the CDR3: TGTGCCAGCAGCTCCATAGAGCGGGGGTACAATGAGCAGTTCTTC.

The chain recombines TRBV7-8 with TRBJ2-5, with 8 bases matching TRBD2. The CDR3 is 16 amino acids. CDR1 and CDR2 from the germline V gene are SGHVS and FQNEAQ. Trimming at V came to 5 bases and at J to 7 bases, leaving 15 bases not matched to a gene. The chain's CDR3 is CASSQGGGGTEGTQYF. The DNA of the CDR3 is TGTGCCAGCAGCCAAGGCGGCGGGGGGACCGAGGGGACCCAGTACTTC.

The chain carries TRBV29-1 and TRBJ2-1; D is uncertain. The V gene's germline CDR1 is SQVTM and CDR2 ANQGSEA. The CDR3 totals 15 residues. With 1 base removed from V and 0 bases from J, the gap between germline ends came to 10 bases. The CDR3 is CSVEAEKSSYNEQFF. CDR3 DNA sequence: TGCAGCGTTGAAGCTGAGAAGAGCTCCTACAATGAGCAGTTCTTC.

This clonotype was seen more than once but under ten times. The J gene is TRBJ1-3, the V gene TRBV7-9; D remains unclear. The germline V and J ends were trimmed by 7 bases and 4 bases, with 8 bases remaining between them. This CDR3 comprises 12 residues. The germline gives CDR1 SEHNR, CDR2 FQNEAQ (reference sequence). The CDR3 nucleotides read TGTGCCAGCACCCGAGTGGGAAACACCATATATTTT. Translated: CASTRVGNTIYF.

This clonotype was detected a few times. This chain connects TRBV7-2 to TRBJ1-1; TRBD1 aligns across 7 bases. The CDR3 loop spans 14 amino acids. CDR1 and CDR2 (germline): SGHTA, FQGNSA. The V and J ends lost 5 bases and 5 bases, in that order; junction bases with no gene match: 8. CDR3 in DNA: TGTGCCAGCAGCCCCGACAGGGACGGAACTGAAGCTTTCTTT. Its translation: CASSPDRDGTEAFF.

This clonotype was recorded only once. In DNA form, the CDR3 reads TGTGCCAGCAGCCACAGGGCCACCGGGGAGCTGTTTTTT. Translated: CASSHRATGELFF. This chain joins TRBV13 and TRBJ2-2, with D perhaps TRBD1 (6 bases). V was pared by 5 bases and J by 4 bases, with 8 bases between. The germline gives CDR1 PRHDT, CDR2 FYEKMQ (reference sequence). This CDR3 region has 13 residues.

The sample holds one count of this clonotype. This sequence joins TRBV10-3 and TRBJ2-1, with TRBD2 identical over 8 bases. The trim removed 5 bases at V and 5 bases at J, leaving 8 bases unmatched. CDR1 is ENHRY and CDR2 is SYGVKD in the germline V gene. The CDR3 sequence is 15 residues long. The DNA for the CDR3 is TGTGCCATCAGTCCGGGGGGGGAAAGCCACAATGAGCAGTTCTTC. Translated: CAISPGGESHNEQFF.

This sequence joins TRBV10-3 and TRBJ2-3; no definite D call. The CDR3 loop spans 13 amino acids. V dropped 5 bases and J dropped 1 base, with 7 bases sitting between them. Germline V lookup: CDR1 ENHRY, CDR2 SYGVKD. Here the CDR3 reads CAISSDGTDTQYF. The CDR3 bases are TGTGCCATCAGTTCCGATGGCACAGATACGCAGTATTTT.